These 10 T cell receptor beta chains were all obtained from the same sample, sequenced in a study of response to subunit inactivated influenza vaccine. Using its own MiXCR run on the RT-PCR reads, TCRdb lists one record per CDR3 protein. The table has about 700,000 distinct CDR3 sequences, 15% to 19% seen once. The sequences come from PBMCs from blood, collected approximately 13 days after vaccination. The receptors originated from a man in his fifties who received an inactivated influenza vaccine.

The J gene is TRBJ1-1, the V gene TRBV29-1; possible D gene TRBD1, 6 bases. Trimming took 3 bases from V and 3 from J, leaving 8 bases between them. The CDR3 sequence is 12 residues long. Germline V CDR1 and CDR2: SQVTM, ANQGSEA. The CDR3 nucleotides read TGCAGCGTTGACCAGGGGTACACTGAAGCTTTCTTT. It yields the protein CSVDQGYTEAFF.

This clonotype was counted many times. This chain connects TRBV4-3 to TRBJ1-5; TRBD1 might be the D (5 bases). Between the trimmed V and J ends, which lost 0 bases and 6 bases, there was a span of 12 bases. CDR1 is LGHNA, CDR2 YSLEER, per germline. The length of the CDR3 is 15 residues. The chain's CDR3 is CASSQERQGGQPQHF. In DNA, the CDR3 is TGCGCCAGCAGCCAAGAACGTCAGGGCGGTCAGCCCCAGCATTTT.

There are a few counts of this clonotype. CDR3 sequence (DNA): TGCGCCAGCAGCCAAGCTCTAGCGGGGGGCAATGGGGAGCTGTTTTTT. Protein: CASSQALAGGNGELFF. The V call is TRBV4-3, the J call TRBJ2-2; TRBD2 aligns across 11 bases. CDR1 LGHNA and CDR2 YSLEER come from the germline V gene. CDR3 size: 16 residues. Trimming took 1 base from V and 8 from J; bases not matched to a gene: 6.

This clonotype was seen at least ten times. The chain links TRBV29-1 to TRBJ2-7; 11 bases are shared with TRBD1. The germline V gene has CDR1 SQVTM and CDR2 ANQGSEA. V lost 4 bases, J lost 5 bases, and 4 bases stayed unmatched. The CDR3 loop spans 13 amino acids. The CDR3 region has the DNA TGCAGCGTTGGCGGGACAGGGGGACACGAGCAGTACTTC. This sequence encodes CSVGGTGGHEQYF.

V usage is TRBV12-3 or TRBV12-4 and J usage is TRBJ2-7; D not resolved. This CDR3 region has 13 residues. The germline V and J ends were trimmed by 5 bases and 6 bases, with 14 bases remaining between them. Written as DNA, the CDR3 is TGTGCCAGCAGTCCTACCTATGGTGGCGAGCAGTACTTC. This sequence encodes CASSPTYGGEQYF.

The chain joins TRBV19 to TRBJ2-3, with 7 bases lining up with TRBD2. The V and J ends lost 3 bases and 3 bases, in that order; junction bases with no gene match: 3. There are 14 residues in the CDR3. Germline CDR1 LNHDA, CDR2 SQIVND (reference sequence). CDR3 amino acids: CASSMAGRTDTQYF. The CDR3 DNA is TGTGCCAGTAGTATGGCCGGGAGGACAGATACGCAGTATTTT.

A few counts support this clonotype. The chain couples TRBV6-1 to TRBJ1-2, with 7 bases matching TRBD1. Germline CDR1 and CDR2: MNHNS and SASEGT. The CDR3 spans 15 residues. With V trimmed by 2 bases and J by 8 bases, 11 bases remained unmatched. The CDR3 reads CASSELRQGSSGYTF. CDR3 nucleotides: TGTGCCAGCAGTGAACTCCGACAGGGATCTTCGGGCTACACCTTC.

This clonotype turned up a few times. The chain links TRBV20-1 to TRBJ2-3; 10 nucleotides align to TRBD2. This CDR3 comprises 15 residues. Germline assignment: CDR1 DFQATT and CDR2 SNEGSKA (reference sequence). Trimming cost V 3 bases and J 4 bases; bases outside gene matches: 7. In nucleotides, the CDR3 is TGCAGTGCTAGGGGTTTTAGCGGGAGGCCAGATACGCAGTATTTT. It yields the protein CSARGFSGRPDTQYF.

This clonotype has just a few counts. The chain carries TRBV4-2 and TRBJ2-6, with 7 bases lining up with TRBD2. The CDR3 is made up of 18 amino acids. The junction had 16 bases not matched to a gene; V was cut back by 4 bases and J by 7 bases. CDR1 is LGHNA and CDR2 is YNFKEQ in the germline V gene. The CDR3 protein is CASSLPTLGSGIANVLTF. For the CDR3, the DNA is TGTGCCAGCAGCCTTCCTACCCTCGGCAGCGGGATAGCCAACGTCCTGACTTTC.

This clonotype has just a few counts. The chain uses TRBV12-3 or TRBV12-4 and TRBJ1-2, with D unresolved. The CDR3 runs 12 residues. Trimming took 1 base from V and 7 from J, leaving 7 bases between them. CDR3 DNA sequence: TGTGCCAGCAGTTTAGTGAGGGTTGGCTACACCTTC. Protein: CASSLVRVGYTF.